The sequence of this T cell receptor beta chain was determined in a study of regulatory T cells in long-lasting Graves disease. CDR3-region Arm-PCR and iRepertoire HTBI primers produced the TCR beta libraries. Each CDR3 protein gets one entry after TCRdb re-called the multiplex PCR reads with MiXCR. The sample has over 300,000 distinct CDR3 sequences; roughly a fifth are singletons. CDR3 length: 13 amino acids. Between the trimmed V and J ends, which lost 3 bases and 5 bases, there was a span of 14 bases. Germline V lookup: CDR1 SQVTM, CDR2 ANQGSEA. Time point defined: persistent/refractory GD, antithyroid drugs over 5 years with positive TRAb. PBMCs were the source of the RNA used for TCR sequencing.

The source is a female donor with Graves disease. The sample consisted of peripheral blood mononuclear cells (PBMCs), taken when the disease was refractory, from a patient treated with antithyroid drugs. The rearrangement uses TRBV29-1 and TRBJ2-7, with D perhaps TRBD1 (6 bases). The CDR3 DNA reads TGCAGCGTTGAGGGGACAAAGGTTGACGAGCAGTACTTC. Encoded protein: CSVEGTKVDEQYF.